This T cell receptor (beta chain) was found in a study of identical twins. The CDR3 covers 14 residues. V was trimmed by 4 bases and J by 1 base, leaving 10 bases between them. The germline gives CDR1 SEHNR, CDR2 FQNEAQ (reference sequence). TCRdb analysed the 5' RACE reads with MiXCR anew, one entry per CDR3 protein. The sample lists some 240,000 distinct CDR3 sequences, approximately 8.3% occurring once. These data were also filed under a second study, of yellow fever vaccine responses in identical twins.

This chain joins TRBV7-9 and TRBJ1-1, with a tentative D call TRBD1 (5 bases). Sequenced material: CD8+ T cells sorted from blood. The receptor comes from a woman aged 18-30 years in good health. The CDR3 protein is CASSSTTENTEAFF. CDR3 nucleotides: TGTGCCAGCAGCTCAACGACAGAGAACACTGAAGCTTTCTTT. Full variable domain (remainder filled in from reference TRBV7-9 and TRBJ1-1): DTGVSQNPRHKITKRGQNVTFRCDPISEHNRLYWYRQTLGQGPEFLTYFQNEAQLEKSRLLSDRFSAERPKGSFSTLEIQRTEQGDSAMYLCASSSTTENTEAFFGQGTRLTVV.